This T cell receptor beta chain was observed in a study of blood T cell repertoires in COVID-19. Study as a whole: Researchers got acute and convalescent COVID-19 samples from the United States, Italy and Spain.

Assay: immunoSEQ multiplex PCR; the TCRdb copy retains only in-frame clones and omits some. In the table there are 200,000 to 250,000 clones, about 80% of which are singletons. CDR1 is MNHEY and CDR2 is SMNVEV in the germline V gene (reference sequence). V lost 0 bases and J lost 5, with 8 bases in between. The CDR3 contains 14 residues. Sequenced input: peripheral blood. The source of this sequence is a woman aged 60 to 75 with acute or convalescent COVID-19. This chain uses TRBV27 with TRBJ1-5, with D hard to call. In DNA form, the CDR3 reads TGTGCCAGCAGTTTATCAGGAGGGTATCAGCCCCAGCATTTT. It codes for CASSLSGGYQPQHF.